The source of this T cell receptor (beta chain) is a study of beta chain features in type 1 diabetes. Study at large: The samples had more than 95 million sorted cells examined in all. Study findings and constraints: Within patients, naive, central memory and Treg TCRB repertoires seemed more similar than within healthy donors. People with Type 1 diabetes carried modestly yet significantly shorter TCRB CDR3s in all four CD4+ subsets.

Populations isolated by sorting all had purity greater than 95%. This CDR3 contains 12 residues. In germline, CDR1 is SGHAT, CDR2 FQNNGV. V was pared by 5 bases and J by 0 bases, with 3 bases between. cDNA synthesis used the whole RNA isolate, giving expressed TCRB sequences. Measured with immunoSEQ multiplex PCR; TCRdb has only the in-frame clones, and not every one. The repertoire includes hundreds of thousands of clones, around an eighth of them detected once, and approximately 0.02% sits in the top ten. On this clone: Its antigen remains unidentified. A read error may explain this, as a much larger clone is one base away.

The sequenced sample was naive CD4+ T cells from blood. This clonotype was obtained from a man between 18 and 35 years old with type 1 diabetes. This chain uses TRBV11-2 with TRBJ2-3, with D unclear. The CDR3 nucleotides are TGTGCCAGCAGCCGTAGCACAGATACGCAGTATTTT. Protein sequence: CASSRSTDTQYF.